This TCR beta chain was captured in a study of cytomegalovirus exposure and HLA in healthy donors listed by TCRdb under 2017. Broadly, across the study: An earlier analysis of roughly 500 of the donors reported approximately 300 Gb of sequence data and some 120 million unique TCR beta sequences from about 200 million T cells. Donor age, sex, ethnicity and CMV serostatus were compiled alongside the repertoire data. Of the roughly 400 genotyped donors, approximately 80% fell in the genetic ancestry cluster associated with self-reported Caucasian donors. The study aimed to test whether cataloging public T cell receptors could reveal signatures of past pathogen exposure. An earlier analysis of some 600 of the donors applied high-throughput TCR beta sequencing to assess whether each TCR beta V gene segment acted as functional or pseudogenic. HLA typing included class I and class II loci at four-digit resolution. Along with the roughly 670-subject first cohort, a separate validation cohort of over 90 different subjects was used. All discovery cohort repertoires had been generated on a single sequencing platform. On average, roughly 250,000 unique TCR beta nucleotide sequences were sequenced per donor among a few hundred genotyped donors of the cohort, with roughly 18% of those sequences being non-productive. A handful of DR-DQ haplotypes were handled as single units for association and clustering because linkage in the cohort was strong. The later analysis used no new phenotypic data to find candidate immune exposures, relying instead on TCR beta sequences and their occurrence across donors. To study patterns of TCR occurrence, a later analysis re-analyzed previously published TCR beta repertoires from under 750 donors and added high-resolution HLA genotyping. Typing coverage varied by locus: roughly 629-640 donors for A, B, C, DRB1 and DQB1; approximately 500 for DQA1; about 590 for DPA1; about 450 for DPB1. The study used immunosequencing to profile the T cell repertoires of more than 650 subjects and linked those repertoires to cytomegalovirus serostatus. About 310 gigabases of sequencing data and 70 million to 85 million unique TCR sequences were included in an early release covering over 600 HLA-typed donors. Genome-wide SNP genotypes for about 65% of the roughly 700 donors were used in a later genetic analysis, which treated that subset as a discovery cohort. To predict cytomegalovirus infection status, the study brought together high-throughput TCR immunosequencing, statistical association of individual TCRs with disease status, and machine learning.

Summary of the overall study and its limitations: According to a later analysis, parvovirus B19, influenza, CMV and Epstein-Barr virus appeared linked to several top co-occurrence clusters. A later analysis found that HLA-associated TCR beta chains were more clonally expanded and had lower generation probabilities than equally common non-associated chains. In a later analysis, TCR association rates were found to vary across HLA loci, with the most associated TCRs seen for DRB1 alleles and the fewest for HLA-C alleles. At a false discovery rate of 0.05, a later analysis linked about 16,000 TCR beta sequences to specific HLA alleles. Linkage disequilibrium might explain the correlated functional status among segregating V segments, but an unknown experimental factor could not be excluded. The cohort was sequenced for TCR beta chains only, and without alpha or paired-chain data the features that could be detected were limited. Most TCR sequences were seen in very few donors, while some public TCRs were found in many individuals. A further reported finding was that TCR beta sequences accurately predicted the HLA-A and HLA-B alleles for most subjects in the first cohort. Compared with the roughly 720-donor mean, donors in an Asian-associated ancestry cluster had fewer N-insertions in productive TCRs, according to a later genetic analysis. Approximately 16 rarely observed V segments, including chromosome 9 orphons, were excluded from the earlier analysis of about 600 of the donors because counts were too low. According to the authors, the approach could potentially be generalized to other disease states and immunological phenotypes. In both the original and validation cohorts, the classifier was reported to diagnose cytomegalovirus status with high specificity and sensitivity. Because HLA typing was unavailable for some donors at each locus, only the typed subset was used in association tests. A total of 150 or so TCR beta chains were listed by the study as associated with cytomegalovirus. Immune exposure information for the cohort was limited to CMV serostatus. Roughly uniform sequencing depth across donors was assumed in presence/absence analyses, although this assumption may not hold. V-gene and J-gene trimming of TCR beta chains was associated with a missense DCLRE1C variant in a later genetic analysis, and the association was replicated in an independent cohort. Strong co-occurrence of HLA alleles, especially DR and DQ, made assigning TCR associations to individual alleles difficult. A cluster of highly shared sequence variants was judged likely to be a technical artifact of the sequencing pipeline. In a later analysis, most CMV-associated TCR beta chains were found to appear HLA-restricted, with HLA associations seemingly driven largely by CMV exposure. A few of the identified cytomegalovirus-associated TCR beta chains were confirmed in vitro to be specific for cytomegalovirus antigens. In an earlier analysis of about 600 of the donors, most TCR beta V segments appeared in productive rearrangements about 87% or about 30% of the time, broadly matching IMGT annotations.

Concerning this clone: The specificity of this receptor is unknown. An end of the junction does not agree with germline; a read error may underlie this.

The library was generated by the immunoSEQ multiplex PCR assay. For the multiplex PCR, a mixture combining 60 forward primers for TCR Vbeta segments and 13 reverse primers for TCR Jbeta segments was used. The CDR3 region of rearranged TCR beta genes was amplified from genomic DNA by a multiplex PCR assay. The Illumina HiSeq System was used to sequence the amplified TCR beta libraries as 87-base-pair reads. Turning to the authors' computational methods: A later analysis counted about 82 million unique TCR beta chains across the 700 or so repertoires, and some 11 million of these chains were shared by at least two donors. To remove PCR and sequencing errors, raw reads were error-corrected and collapsed into unique sequences using a nearest-neighbor algorithm that merged closely related sequences. CDR3 sequences were aligned to IMGT reference sequences to assign V, D and J gene segments. For a sequence to be retained, a match of at least six nucleotides was required to both a V gene segment and a J gene segment. Rearrangements were classified as productive when the CDR3 lacked stop codons and remained in frame with V and J, and all other rearrangements were classified as non-productive. Following IMGT convention, CDR3 was defined as the stretch from the second conserved V-encoded cysteine to the conserved J-encoded phenylalanine. The earlier analysis of 587 of the donors excluded sequences that lacked an unambiguous match to a single V gene segment. An earlier analysis of 587 of the donors called V segments functional above 56.7% productive rearrangements and segregating when the between-donor standard deviation exceeded 5%. A statistical classification framework was built for diagnosing cytomegalovirus status from the catalog of TCR beta chain sequences. A later analysis assigned V and J genes by comparing TCR nucleotide sequences with IMGT/GENE-DB human TR gene sequences. The TCRdist pipeline was used in a later analysis to assign CDR3 sequences and most-parsimonious VDJ recombination scenarios. In a later analysis, each TCR beta chain was defined by its CDR3 amino acid sequence together with its V-gene family, and reads lacking a unique V-gene family were excluded. A later analysis removed nearly 600 highly shared, low-generation-probability nucleotide sequences to deal with suspected cross-contamination and a sequencing artifact. A later analysis calculated a clonal expansion index for each public chain from normalized within-repertoire ranks of inferred template counts. Generation probabilities in a later analysis came from a VDJ recombination model fitted to out-of-frame rearrangements, and those results were checked against IGoR. In a later analysis, TCR-TCR, TCR-HLA and TCR-CMV co-occurrence was scored with hypergeometric tests, and a repertoire-size bias correction was applied to TCR pairs. In a later analysis, false discovery rates were estimated by permuting HLA or CMV assignments 20 times. In a later analysis, co-occurring TCRs were grouped using DBSCAN, and TCRdist sequence similarity was added for clustering within HLA-allele-positive subsets. For co-occurrence clustering, repertoires with fewer than 30,000 or more than 120,000 public chains were excluded, along with roughly 5 repertoires with anomalous nucleotide sharing. The source is immuneACCESS, and TCRdb retained only in-frame sequences with V and J called. Part of the clones is not carried over; for the studies checked, unresolved V genes explain less than half of this, and the remainder is unexplained. V and J calls and clone size are as listed in that table; D and trimming were resolved from the DNA. The table for this sample lists fewer than 85,000 clones; less than 80% of them were counted only once. Clones ranked in the top ten supply about 9.1% of the sample.

In total, 666 healthy bone marrow donors made up the cohort. All cohort members were sampled while nominally healthy, although unrecorded immune exposures were likely present. The donor tested CMV seropositive and was one of the 289 seropositive cohort members. Each donor provided a peripheral blood sample, and peripheral blood mononuclear cells were used for TCR beta sequencing. The Qiagen DNeasy Blood Extraction Kit was used to extract genomic DNA from the blood cell samples. This TCR came from a man aged 40-55 years in good health and CMV-seropositive. Sequences were obtained from PBMCs.

The CDR3 region reads CSSSLFPAGVHEQYF. The nucleotide sequence reads as follows: TGTTCCAGCAGCTTATTTCCAGCGGGAGTTCATGAGCAGTACTTC. The chain links TRBV7-9 with TRBJ2-7, with TRBD2 matching 8 junction bases. The cysteine opens and the phenylalanine closes a CDR3 of 15 amino acids. The only DNA kept is the CDR3, 45 bases in frame from the first base. CDR1 and CDR2 were assigned from the germline V gene (reference sequence) as SEHNR and FQNEAQ.